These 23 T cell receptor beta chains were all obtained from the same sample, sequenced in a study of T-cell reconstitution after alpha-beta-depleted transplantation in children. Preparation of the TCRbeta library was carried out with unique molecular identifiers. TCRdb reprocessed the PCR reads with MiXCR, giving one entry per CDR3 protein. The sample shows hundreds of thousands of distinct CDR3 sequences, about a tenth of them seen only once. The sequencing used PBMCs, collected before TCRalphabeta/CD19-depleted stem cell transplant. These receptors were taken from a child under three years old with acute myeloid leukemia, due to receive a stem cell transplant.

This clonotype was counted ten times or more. The CDR3 reads CASSLIRDTEAFF. The CDR3 DNA is TGTGCCAGCAGCTTAATCCGGGATACTGAAGCTTTCTTT. V usage is TRBV7-3 and J usage is TRBJ1-1, with no clear D. The CDR3 is 13 residues long. Germline V gives CDR1 SGHTA, CDR2 FQGTGA. Trimming removed 1 base at V and 5 bases at J, with 8 bases between.

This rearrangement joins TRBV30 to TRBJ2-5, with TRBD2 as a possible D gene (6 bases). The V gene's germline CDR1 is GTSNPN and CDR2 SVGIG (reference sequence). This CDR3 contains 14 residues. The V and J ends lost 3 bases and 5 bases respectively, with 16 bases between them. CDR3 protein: CAWRFGGYGETQYF. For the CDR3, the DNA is TGTGCCTGGAGGTTCGGGGGTTATGGGGAGACCCAGTACTTC. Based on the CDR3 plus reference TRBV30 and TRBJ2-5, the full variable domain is SQTIHQWPATLVQPVGSPLSLECTVEGTSNPNLYWYRQAAGRGLQLLFYSVGIGQISSEVPQNLSASRPQDRQFILSSKKLLLSDSGFYLCAWRFGGYGETQYFGPGTRLLVL.

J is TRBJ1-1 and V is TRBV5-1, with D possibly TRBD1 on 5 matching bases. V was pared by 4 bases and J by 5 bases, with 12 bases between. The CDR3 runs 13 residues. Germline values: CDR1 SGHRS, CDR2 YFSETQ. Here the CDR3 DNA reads TGCGCCAGCAGCCGACAAGGGGAGACTGAAGCTTTCTTT. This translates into CASSRQGETEAFF.

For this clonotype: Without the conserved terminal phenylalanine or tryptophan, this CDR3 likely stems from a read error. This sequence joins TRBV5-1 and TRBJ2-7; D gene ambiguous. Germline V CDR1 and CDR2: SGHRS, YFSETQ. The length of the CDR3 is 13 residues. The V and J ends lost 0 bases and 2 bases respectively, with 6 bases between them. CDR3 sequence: CASSLDSPYEQYL. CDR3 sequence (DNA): TGCGCCAGCAGCTTGGACAGCCCCTACGAGCAGTACCTC.

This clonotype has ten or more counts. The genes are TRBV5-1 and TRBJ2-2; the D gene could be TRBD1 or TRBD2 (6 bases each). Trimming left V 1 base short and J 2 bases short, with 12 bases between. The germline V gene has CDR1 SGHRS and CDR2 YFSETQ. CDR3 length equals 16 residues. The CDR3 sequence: CASSLRGGTNTGELFF. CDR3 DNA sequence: TGCGCCAGCAGCTTGAGAGGGGGGACAAACACCGGGGAGCTGTTTTTT.

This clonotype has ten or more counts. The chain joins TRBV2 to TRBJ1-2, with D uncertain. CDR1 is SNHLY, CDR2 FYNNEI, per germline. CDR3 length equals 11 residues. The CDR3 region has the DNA TGTGCGTCTGGACCGGCCTATGGCTACACCTTC. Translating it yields CASGPAYGYTF.

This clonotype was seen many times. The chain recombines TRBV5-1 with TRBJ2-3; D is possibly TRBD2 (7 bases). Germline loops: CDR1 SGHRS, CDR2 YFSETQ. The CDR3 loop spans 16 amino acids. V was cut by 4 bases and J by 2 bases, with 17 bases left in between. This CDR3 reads CASSSGTTSLTDTQYF. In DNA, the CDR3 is TGCGCCAGCAGCAGCGGGACAACCTCCCTCACAGATACGCAGTATTTT.

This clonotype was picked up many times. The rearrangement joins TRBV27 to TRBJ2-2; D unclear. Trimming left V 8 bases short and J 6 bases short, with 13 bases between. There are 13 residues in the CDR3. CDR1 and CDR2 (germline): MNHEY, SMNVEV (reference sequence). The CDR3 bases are TGTGCCAGCGGAGCCGTTCTGGCCGGGGAGCTGTTTTTT. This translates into CASGAVLAGELFF.

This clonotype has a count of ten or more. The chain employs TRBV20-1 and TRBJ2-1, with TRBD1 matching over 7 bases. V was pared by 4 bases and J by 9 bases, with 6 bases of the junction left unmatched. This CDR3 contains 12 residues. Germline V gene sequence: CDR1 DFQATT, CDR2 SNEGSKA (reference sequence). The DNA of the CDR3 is TGCAGTGCTAACAGGGGCCGGTTTGAGCAGTTCTTC. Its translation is CSANRGRFEQFF.

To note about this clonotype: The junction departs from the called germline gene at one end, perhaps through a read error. This CDR3 is CASSSGTGNYGYPF. The CDR3 nucleotides are TGTGCCAGCAGTTCCGGGACAGGAAATTATGGCTACCCCTTC. The gene calls are TRBV12-3 or TRBV12-4 and TRBJ1-2, with TRBD1 matching over 8 bases. The CDR3 has 14 residues.

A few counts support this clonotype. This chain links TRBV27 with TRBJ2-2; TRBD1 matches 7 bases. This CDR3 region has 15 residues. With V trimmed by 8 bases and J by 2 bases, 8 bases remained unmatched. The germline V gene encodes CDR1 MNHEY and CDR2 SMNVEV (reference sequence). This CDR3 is CASAYRGYNTGELFF. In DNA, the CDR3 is TGTGCCAGCGCGTACAGGGGATATAACACCGGGGAGCTGTTTTTT.

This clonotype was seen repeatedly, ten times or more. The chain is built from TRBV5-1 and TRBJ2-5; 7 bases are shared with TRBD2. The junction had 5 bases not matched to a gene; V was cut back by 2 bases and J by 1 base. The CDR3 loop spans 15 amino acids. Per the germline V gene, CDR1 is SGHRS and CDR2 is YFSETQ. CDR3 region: CASSLTSESQETQYF. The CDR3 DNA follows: TGCGCCAGCAGCTTAACTAGCGAGTCCCAAGAGACCCAGTACTTC.

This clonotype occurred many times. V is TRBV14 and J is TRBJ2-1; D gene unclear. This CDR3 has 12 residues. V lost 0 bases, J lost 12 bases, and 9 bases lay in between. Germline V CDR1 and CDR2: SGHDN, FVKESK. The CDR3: CASSQDQLSQFF. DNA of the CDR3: TGTGCCAGCAGCCAAGATCAGTTATCGCAGTTCTTC.

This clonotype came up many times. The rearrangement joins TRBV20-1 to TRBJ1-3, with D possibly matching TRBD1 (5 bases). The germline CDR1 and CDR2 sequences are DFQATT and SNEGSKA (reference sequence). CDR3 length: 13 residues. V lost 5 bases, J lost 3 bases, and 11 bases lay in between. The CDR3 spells CSALGENGNTIYF. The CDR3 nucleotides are TGCAGTGCTCTAGGGGAGAATGGAAACACCATATATTTT.

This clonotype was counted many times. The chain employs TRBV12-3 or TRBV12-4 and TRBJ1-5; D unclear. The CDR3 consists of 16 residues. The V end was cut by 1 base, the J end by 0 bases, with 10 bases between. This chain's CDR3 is CASSLVGRYSNQPQHF. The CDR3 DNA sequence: TGTGCCAGCAGTTTAGTGGGAAGGTATAGCAATCAGCCCCAGCATTTT.

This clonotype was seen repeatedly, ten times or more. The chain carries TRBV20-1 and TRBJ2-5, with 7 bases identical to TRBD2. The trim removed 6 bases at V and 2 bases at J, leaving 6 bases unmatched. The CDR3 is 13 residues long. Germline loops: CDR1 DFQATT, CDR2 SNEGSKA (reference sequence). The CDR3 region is CSADTSAQETQYF. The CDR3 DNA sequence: TGCAGTGCCGACACTAGCGCTCAAGAGACCCAGTACTTC.

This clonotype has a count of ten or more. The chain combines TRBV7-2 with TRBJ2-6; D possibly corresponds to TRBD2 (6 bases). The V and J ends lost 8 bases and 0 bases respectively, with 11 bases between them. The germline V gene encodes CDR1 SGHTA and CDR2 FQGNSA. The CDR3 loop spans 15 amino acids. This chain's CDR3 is CASGRGNSGANVLTF. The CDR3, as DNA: TGTGCCAGCGGTCGGGGGAACTCTGGGGCCAACGTCCTGACTTTC.

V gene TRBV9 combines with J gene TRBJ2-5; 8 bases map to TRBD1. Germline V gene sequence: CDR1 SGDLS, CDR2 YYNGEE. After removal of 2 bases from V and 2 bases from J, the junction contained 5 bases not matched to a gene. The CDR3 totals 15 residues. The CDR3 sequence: CASSVGQGRQETQYF. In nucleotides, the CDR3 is TGTGCCAGCAGCGTCGGACAGGGACGTCAAGAGACCCAGTACTTC.

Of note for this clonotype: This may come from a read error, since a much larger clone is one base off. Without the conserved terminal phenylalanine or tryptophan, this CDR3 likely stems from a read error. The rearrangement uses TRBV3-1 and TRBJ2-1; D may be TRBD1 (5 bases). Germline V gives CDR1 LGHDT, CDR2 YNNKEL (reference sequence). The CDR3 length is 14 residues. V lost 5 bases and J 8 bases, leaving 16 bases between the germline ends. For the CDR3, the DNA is TGTGCCAGCAGCGAAAGGGGCCGCCCCCATGAGCAGTTCCTC. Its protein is CASSERGRPHEQFL.

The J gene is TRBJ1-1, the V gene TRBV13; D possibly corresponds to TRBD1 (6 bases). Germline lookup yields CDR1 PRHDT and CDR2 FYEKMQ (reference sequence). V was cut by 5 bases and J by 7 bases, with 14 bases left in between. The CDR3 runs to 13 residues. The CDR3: CASSPRQAYEAFF. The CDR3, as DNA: TGTGCCAGCAGCCCTCGACAGGCTTATGAAGCTTTCTTT.

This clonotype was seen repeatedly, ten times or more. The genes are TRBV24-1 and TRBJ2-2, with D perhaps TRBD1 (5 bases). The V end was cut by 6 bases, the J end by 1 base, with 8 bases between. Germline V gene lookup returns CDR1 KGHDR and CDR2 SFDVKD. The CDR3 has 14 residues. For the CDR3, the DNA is TGTGCCACCAGTCACAGGAGGAACACCGGGGAGCTGTTTTTT. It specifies CATSHRRNTGELFF.

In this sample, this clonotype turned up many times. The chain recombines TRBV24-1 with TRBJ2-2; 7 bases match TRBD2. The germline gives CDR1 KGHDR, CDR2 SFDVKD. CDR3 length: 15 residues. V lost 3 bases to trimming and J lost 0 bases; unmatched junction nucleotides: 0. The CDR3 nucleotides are TGTGCCACCAGTGATACTAGCGCGAACACCGGGGAGCTGTTTTTT. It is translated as CATSDTSANTGELFF.

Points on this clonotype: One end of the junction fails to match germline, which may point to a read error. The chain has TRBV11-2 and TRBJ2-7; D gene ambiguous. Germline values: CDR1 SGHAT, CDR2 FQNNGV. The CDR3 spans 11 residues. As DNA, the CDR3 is TGTGCCAGCAGCCCTACCTACAAGCAGTACTTC. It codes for CASSPTYKQYF.